One TCR beta chain is described in this entry. For each CDR3 protein, TCRdb gives one entry from its re-call of the 5' RACE reads, without DNA. This sample's table has about 430,000 distinct CDR3 sequences. These data come from a study of T cells expressing NK-cell markers. The overall study: The authors derived TCR beta repertoires from sorted CD3+CD56+NKG2C+, CD3+CD56+NKG2C- and CD3+CD56-NKG2C+ T cells.

CDR3 size: 20 residues. Per the germline V gene, CDR1 is KGHSH and CDR2 is LQKENI. V gene TRBV18 combines with J gene TRBJ2-6; the D gene TCRdb calls, TRBD1, cannot be checked with no DNA. This TCR was sampled from a woman aged 45-65 years in good health. What was sequenced was blood T cells: a sorted CD56 or NKG2C T cell subset, CD4+ or CD8+ T cells, or bulk PBMC T cells (not recorded which). This CDR3 is CASSPPGTGGPFSGANVLTF.